This T cell receptor (beta chain) was found in a study of naive and memory T cell subsets. Whole-study findings and limits: Over 90% of naive TCR sequences appeared only once, unlike memory subsets. Especially in CD8 cells, naive repertoires contained a few larger clonotypes, possibly CD45RA-re-expressing memory cells.

As for this clonotype: Its antigen is unknown.

Two oligonucleotides, mixed equimolar, formed the beta constant-region primer covering TRBC1 and TRBC2. Ligated cDNA was amplified by four rounds of PCR with nested alpha and beta constant-region primers and SP2. TCRdb reprocessed the UMI-ligation and nested PCR reads via MiXCR and lists one record per CDR3 protein. The table includes 130,000 to 150,000 distinct CDR3 sequences, about 18% detected once. The V end was cut by 4 bases, the J end by 7 bases, with 17 bases between. This CDR3 region has 15 residues. The gene calls are TRBV12-3 or TRBV12-4 and TRBJ1-5; D not resolved. The specimen was naive CD4+ T cells from blood. The source of this sequence is a human donor in good health. The CDR3 loop is CASSSLQGLDQPQHF. CDR3 bases: TGTGCCAGCAGTTCCCTGCAAGGGCTTGACCAGCCCCAGCATTTT.